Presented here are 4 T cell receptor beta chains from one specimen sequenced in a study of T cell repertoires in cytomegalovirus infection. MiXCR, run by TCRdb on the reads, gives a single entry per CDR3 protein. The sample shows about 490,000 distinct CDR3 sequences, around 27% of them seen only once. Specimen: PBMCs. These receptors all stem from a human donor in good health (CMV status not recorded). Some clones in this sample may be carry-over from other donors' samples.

The CDR3 sequence is CASKKQGADTEAFF. CDR3 sequence (DNA): TGTGCCAGCAAGAAACAGGGGGCTGACACTGAAGCTTTCTTT. The chain uses TRBV6-6 and TRBJ1-1; 9 nucleotides agree with TRBD1. The germline gives CDR1 MNHNY, CDR2 SVGAGI (reference sequence). V trimming: 7 bases; J trimming: 3 bases; junction bases outside the gene matches: 6. This CDR3 contains 14 residues.

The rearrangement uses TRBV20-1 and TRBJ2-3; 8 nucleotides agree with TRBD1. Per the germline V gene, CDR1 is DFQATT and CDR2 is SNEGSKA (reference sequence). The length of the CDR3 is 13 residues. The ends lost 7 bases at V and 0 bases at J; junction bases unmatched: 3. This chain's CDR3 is CSVTGGSTDTQYF. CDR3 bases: TGCAGTGTAACAGGGGGGAGCACAGATACGCAGTATTTT.

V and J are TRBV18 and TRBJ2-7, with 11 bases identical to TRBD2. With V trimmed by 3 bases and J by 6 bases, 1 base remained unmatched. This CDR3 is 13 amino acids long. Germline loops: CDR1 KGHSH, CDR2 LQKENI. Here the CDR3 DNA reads TGTGCCAGCTCACCTGGGACTAGCGGCGAGCAGTACGTC. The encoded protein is CASSPGTSGEQYV.

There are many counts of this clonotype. The CDR3 DNA follows: TGTGCCAGCAGTTACTCGAGCGGGGGGAGCACAGATACGCAGTATTTT. Amino acid sequence: CASSYSSGGSTDTQYF. The chain is built from TRBV6-6 and TRBJ2-3; 9 bases are a match to TRBD2. CDR3 length equals 16 residues. V dropped 0 bases and J dropped 0; count of bases not matched to a gene: 1. Germline assignment: CDR1 MNHNY and CDR2 SVGAGI (reference sequence).